This TCR beta chain was captured by sequencing in a study of CXCR3-negative and CXCR3-positive naive CD8 T cells. Overall study results and limits: TRBV-TRBJ usage was alike in naive CXCR3-negative and CXCR3-positive cells but differed in memory cells. Naive cells positive for CXCR3 carried more hydrophobic TRB CDR3s than CXCR3-negative ones. In both naive subsets diversity was comparably high, whereas memory CD8+ cells showed much lower diversity.

Germline values: CDR1 SGHTA, CDR2 FQGNSA. CDR3 length equals 15 residues. CD45RO-CCR7+CD27+CD95- was the phenotype of naive CD8+ T cells. By frequency, this clonotype is medium-sized. What it binds is not known. TRB cDNA was prepared as libraries by UMI-labeled 5' RACE. TCRdb reprocessed the 5' RACE reads, with one entry per CDR3 protein and no DNA. This table lists some 5,400 distinct CDR3 sequences. This sequence originates from a human donor in good health. Some clones in this sample may be carry-over from other donors' samples. The sequencing input was naive CXCR3+ CD8+ T cells from blood. Subset of the sample: CD45RO-CCR7+CD27+CD95- naive CD8+ T cells expressing CXCR3 (TNR3+). The chain links TRBV7-2 to TRBJ2-3; TCRdb picks TRBD2, but there is no DNA to check that call. The CDR3 sequence is CASSGTSVSTDTQYF.